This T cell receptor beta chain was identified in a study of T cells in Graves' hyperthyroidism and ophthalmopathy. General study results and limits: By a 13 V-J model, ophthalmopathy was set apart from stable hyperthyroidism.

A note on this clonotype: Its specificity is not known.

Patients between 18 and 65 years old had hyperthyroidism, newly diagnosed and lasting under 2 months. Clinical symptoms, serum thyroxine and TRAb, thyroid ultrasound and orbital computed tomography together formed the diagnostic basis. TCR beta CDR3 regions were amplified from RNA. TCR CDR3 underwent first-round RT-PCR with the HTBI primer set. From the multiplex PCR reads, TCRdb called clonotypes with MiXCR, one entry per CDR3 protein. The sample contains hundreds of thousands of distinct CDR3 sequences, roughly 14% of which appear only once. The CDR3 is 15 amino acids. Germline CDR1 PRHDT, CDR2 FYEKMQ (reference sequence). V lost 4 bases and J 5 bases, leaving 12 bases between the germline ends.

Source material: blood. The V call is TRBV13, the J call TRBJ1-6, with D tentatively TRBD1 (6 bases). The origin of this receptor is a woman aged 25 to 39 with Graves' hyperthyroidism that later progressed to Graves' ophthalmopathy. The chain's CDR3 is CASSYWDTDNSPLHF. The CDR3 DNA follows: TGTGCCAGCAGCTACTGGGACACGGATAATTCACCCCTCCACTTT.